These T cell receptor beta chains were read from a single sample in a study of OX40 agonist ivuxolimab in advanced cancers. TCRdb's table, derived via immunoSEQ multiplex PCR, lists solely in-frame clones and lacks some. In the table there are approximately 83,000 clones, roughly 80% of which are singletons. Here the sequenced sample was CD4+ or CD8+ T cells sorted from blood, taken in a trial of the OX40 agonist ivuxolimab. These receptors came from an adult with an advanced solid tumor such as melanoma, head and neck, liver or kidney cancer. The CDR3 runs from the conserved cysteine through the conserved F or W. A D gene is named only where the DNA matches it firmly. Clone size, where shown, is once, few, many, or a class for clones that have expanded.

CDR3 protein: CSVEVVNRGHTF
CDR3 DNA: TGCAGCGTTGAAGTGGTTAACAGGGGGCACACCTTC
clone size: NA
J gene: TRBJ1-2
D gene: TRBD1
V gene: TRBV29-1

CDR3 protein: CASSAEVQRGSNQPQHF
CDR3 DNA: TGTGCCAGCAGCGCCGAGGTCCAACGGGGGAGCAATCAGCCCCAGCATTTT
clone size: NA
J gene: TRBJ1-5
D gene: NA
V gene: TRBV21-1

CDR3 protein: CASSLEIGADTQYF
CDR3 DNA: TGTGCCAGCAGCTTAGAAATTGGGGCAGATACGCAGTATTTT
clone size: NA
J gene: TRBJ2-3
D gene: NA
V gene: TRBV7-2

CDR3 protein: CAWISGYQADTQYF
CDR3 DNA: TGTGCCTGGATTTCGGGGTATCAAGCAGATACGCAGTATTTT
clone size: NA
J gene: TRBJ2-3
D gene: NA
V gene: TRBV30

CDR3 protein: CASSLGPVGNNQPQHF
CDR3 DNA: TGCGCCAGCAGCTTGGGCCCGGTGGGCAACAATCAGCCCCAGCATTTT
clone size: NA
J gene: TRBJ1-5
D gene: NA
V gene: TRBV5-1

CDR3 protein: CASSGGAVNTDTQYF
CDR3 DNA: TGTGCCAGCAGCGGGGGAGCTGTCAACACAGATACGCAGTATTTT
clone size: NA
J gene: TRBJ2-3
D gene: NA
V gene: TRBV9

CDR3 protein: CASRRQGGSNQPQHF
CDR3 DNA: TGTGCCAGCAGAAGACAGGGGGGAAGCAATCAGCCCCAGCATTTT
clone size: NA
J gene: TRBJ1-5
D gene: TRBD1
V gene: TRBV28

CDR3 protein: CASSPVGQGGYEQYF
CDR3 DNA: TGTGCCAGCTCACCAGTCGGACAGGGAGGCTACGAGCAGTACTTC
clone size: NA
J gene: TRBJ2-7
D gene: TRBD1
V gene: TRBV18

CDR3 protein: CASSLHRGPSYEQYF
CDR3 DNA: TGTGCCAGCAGCTTACACAGGGGGCCCTCTTACGAGCAGTACTTC
clone size: NA
J gene: TRBJ2-7
D gene: TRBD1
V gene: TRBV7-8

CDR3 protein: CASSSSSEADTQYF
CDR3 DNA: TGCGCCAGCAGCTCATCGTCAGAGGCGGATACGCAGTATTTT
clone size: few
J gene: TRBJ2-3
D gene: NA
V gene: TRBV5-1

CDR3 protein: CASSIGEHRYTEAFF
CDR3 DNA: TGTGCCAGTAGTATAGGGGAACACCGGTACACTGAAGCTTTCTTT
clone size: NA
J gene: TRBJ1-1
D gene: NA
V gene: TRBV19

CDR3 protein: CASSLMAATRETQYF
CDR3 DNA: TGCGCCAGCAGCTTGATGGCAGCGACACGGGAGACCCAGTACTTC
clone size: NA
J gene: TRBJ2-5
D gene: NA
V gene: TRBV5-1

CDR3 protein: CASRPGHGTYEQYF
CDR3 DNA: TGTGCCAGCAGACCGGGACACGGAACCTACGAGCAGTACTTC
clone size: NA
J gene: TRBJ2-7
D gene: NA
V gene: TRBV6-6

CDR3 protein: CASSAAGLGGYTF
CDR3 DNA: TGTGCCAGCAGCGCCGCGGGCCTCGGGGGCTACACCTTC
clone size: NA
J gene: TRBJ1-2
D gene: NA
V gene: TRBV27

CDR3 protein: CASRRAGPNTGELFF
CDR3 DNA: TGTGCCAGCAGGAGGGCAGGCCCGAACACCGGGGAGCTGTTTTTT
clone size: NA
J gene: TRBJ2-2
D gene: NA
V gene: TRBV6-1

CDR3 protein: CASSLTGVLYEQYF
CDR3 DNA: TGTGCCAGCAGCCTGACAGGAGTTCTCTACGAGCAGTACTTC
clone size: once
J gene: TRBJ2-7
D gene: NA
V gene: TRBV11-3

CDR3 protein: CASSLERLSYNEQFF
CDR3 DNA: TGCGCCAGCAGCTTGGAGCGATTATCTTACAATGAGCAGTTCTTC
clone size: many
J gene: TRBJ2-1
D gene: NA
V gene: TRBV5-1

CDR3 protein: CASSMRVAGGTRQETQYF
CDR3 DNA: TGTGCCAGTAGTATGAGGGTAGCGGGGGGGACCCGTCAAGAGACCCAGTACTTC
clone size: NA
J gene: TRBJ2-5
D gene: TRBD2
V gene: TRBV19

CDR3 protein: CASSFRDLEQFF
CDR3 DNA: TGTGCCAGCAGCTTTAGGGACCTTGAGCAGTTCTTC
clone size: NA
J gene: TRBJ2-1
D gene: NA
V gene: TRBV7-8

CDR3 protein: CASSDFGGSYEQYF
CDR3 DNA: TGTGCCAGCAGTGATTTTGGCGGATCCTACGAGCAGTACTTC
clone size: NA
J gene: TRBJ2-7
D gene: NA
V gene: TRBV2

CDR3 protein: CASSLSSRKTGYTF
CDR3 DNA: TGCGCCAGCAGCTTGTCATCCAGGAAGACAGGCTACACCTTC
clone size: once
J gene: TRBJ1-2
D gene: NA
V gene: TRBV5-1

CDR3 protein: CASSQESRQNYGYTF
CDR3 DNA: TGTGCCAGCAGCCAAGAAAGTCGACAGAACTATGGCTACACCTTC
clone size: NA
J gene: TRBJ1-2
D gene: NA
V gene: TRBV4-2

CDR3 protein: CASRNGTGGGYGYTF
CDR3 DNA: TGTGCCAGCAGAAATGGGACAGGGGGGGGCTATGGCTACACCTTC
clone size: NA
J gene: TRBJ1-2
D gene: TRBD1
V gene: TRBV2

CDR3 protein: CASSPLGQAYEQYF
CDR3 DNA: TGTGCCAGCAGTCCCTTGGGACAAGCCTACGAGCAGTACTTC
clone size: few
J gene: TRBJ2-7
D gene: NA
V gene: TRBV27

CDR3 protein: CASSLVPGQRNTEAFF
CDR3 DNA: TGCGCCAGCAGCTTGGTTCCGGGACAGCGAAACACTGAAGCTTTCTTT
clone size: NA
J gene: TRBJ1-1
D gene: TRBD1
V gene: TRBV5-1

CDR3 protein: CASKPGQGAQPQHF
CDR3 DNA: TGTGCCAGTAAACCGGGACAGGGGGCTCAGCCCCAGCATTTT
clone size: few
J gene: TRBJ1-5
D gene: TRBD1
V gene: TRBV19

CDR3 protein: CASALRPKVGTGELFF
CDR3 DNA: TGTGCTAGTGCCCTAAGACCCAAGGTCGGCACCGGGGAGCTGTTTTTT
clone size: NA
J gene: TRBJ2-2
D gene: NA
V gene: TRBV12-5

CDR3 protein: CASSLSYSREQFF
CDR3 DNA: TGCGCCAGCAGCTTGAGCTATTCGCGTGAGCAGTTCTTC
clone size: NA
J gene: TRBJ2-1
D gene: NA
V gene: TRBV5-1

CDR3 protein: CASSLVSWEGYNEQFF
CDR3 DNA: TGTGCCAGCAGCTTAGTTTCGTGGGAGGGTTACAATGAGCAGTTCTTC
clone size: NA
J gene: TRBJ2-1
D gene: TRBD2
V gene: TRBV7-8

CDR3 protein: CASSLQGFANYGYTF
CDR3 DNA: TGCGCCAGCAGCTTGCAAGGGTTTGCTAACTATGGCTACACCTTC
clone size: NA
J gene: TRBJ1-2
D gene: NA
V gene: TRBV5-1

CDR3 protein: CASSPPGTGWGAFF
CDR3 DNA: TGTGCCAGCAGCCCCCCCGGGACAGGGTGGGGTGCTTTCTTT
clone size: NA
J gene: TRBJ1-1
D gene: TRBD1
V gene: TRBV7-9

CDR3 protein: CAWTRGVFGRAGELFF
CDR3 DNA: TGTGCCTGGACTAGGGGGGTTTTCGGTCGGGCCGGGGAGCTGTTTTTT
clone size: once
J gene: TRBJ2-2
D gene: NA
V gene: TRBV30

CDR3 protein: CASSSQGHNEQFF
CDR3 DNA: TGTGCCAGCAGCTCTCAGGGCCACAATGAGCAGTTCTTC
clone size: NA
J gene: TRBJ2-1
D gene: NA
V gene: TRBV7-2

CDR3 protein: CASSLLGATGELFF
CDR3 DNA: TGCGCCAGCAGCTTGTTGGGGGCCACCGGGGAGCTGTTTTTT
clone size: NA
J gene: TRBJ2-2
D gene: NA
V gene: TRBV5-1

CDR3 protein: CASSLKEGYGYTF
CDR3 DNA: TGTGCCAGCAGCTTAAAGGAGGGCTATGGCTACACCTTC
clone size: NA
J gene: TRBJ1-2
D gene: NA
V gene: TRBV27

CDR3 protein: CASSPPNLGGNTEAFF
CDR3 DNA: TGTGCCAGCTCACCACCGAACCTTGGGGGGAACACTGAAGCTTTCTTT
clone size: NA
J gene: TRBJ1-1
D gene: NA
V gene: TRBV18